This is a list of T cell receptor beta chains from one sample in a study of cytomegalovirus exposure and HLA in healthy donors. Sequenced by immunoSEQ multiplex PCR; TCRdb stores in-frame clones only, minus some. The table records approximately 140,000 clones, around 75% of them present only once. Sequencing was carried out using PBMCs. The receptors shown here come from a human donor in good health. CDR3s include the opening cysteine and the closing phenylalanine or tryptophan.

v_gene	CDR3aa
TRBV2	CASRGTGTIRAFF
TRBV6-4	CASSADRGDHNEQFF
TRBV7-2	CASSTLGGRAPGELFF
TRBV6-6	CASSLAGNTGELFF
TRBV19	CASRSRLNTEAFF
TRBV2	CASTGRLNEKLFF
TRBV2	CASSEGLGGAGTEAFF
TRBV19	CASSRTVGNQPQHF
TRBV28	CASSSGGAGELFF
TRBV6-5	CASSYSAESTDTQYF
TRBV6-1	CASSSTGANQPQHF
TRBV5-6	CASSPRQGAVYGYTF
TRBV5-1	CASSAGGTFTTGEQYF
TRBV5-1	CASSLVAGVGSNEQFF
TRBV2	CASSEPGQLPRNYGYTF
TRBV9	CASSLGTGGMEDTQYF
TRBV27	CASGLVGEGETQYF
TRBV10-3	CAITDNSGSWPDTQYF
TRBV28	CASSSAVYGYTF
TRBV27	CASSLRSYPSYEQYF